Presented here are 22 T cell receptor beta chains from one specimen sequenced in a study of blood T cell repertoires in COVID-19. Generated by immunoSEQ multiplex PCR, the TCRdb table keeps only in-frame clones and is missing some. The profile shows fewer than 150,000 clones, 85% of them singletons. Material: peripheral blood. The receptors originated from a man aged 40-50 years with acute or convalescent COVID-19.

The chain combines TRBV19 with TRBJ1-1; D unclear. Per germline, CDR1 LNHDA and CDR2 SQIVND (reference sequence). V was cut by 5 bases and J by 0 bases, with 22 bases left in between. This CDR3 contains 18 residues. CDR3 loop: CASSPMPTRSWMNTEAFF. In DNA form, the CDR3 reads TGTGCCAGTAGTCCGATGCCGACAAGATCCTGGATGAACACTGAAGCTTTCTTT.

The chain couples TRBV19 to TRBJ1-2, with D tentatively TRBD1 (6 bases). This CDR3 spans 15 amino acids. Germline CDR1 reads LNHDA; CDR2 reads SQIVND (reference sequence). V dropped 10 bases and J dropped 5 bases, with 23 bases sitting between them. CDR3 DNA sequence: TGTGCCACCAAAAGGGCGGGGGCCGAAGGGTATGGCTACACCTTC. Encoded protein: CATKRAGAEGYGYTF.

CDR3 in amino acids: CASSHLAGGPDEQFF. CDR3 sequence (DNA): TGTGCCAGCAGCCACCTAGCGGGGGGGCCGGATGAGCAGTTCTTC. The J gene is TRBJ2-1, the V gene TRBV6-2 or TRBV6-3; 12 bases are shared with TRBD2. The CDR3 spans 15 residues. J lost 8 bases, V lost 6 bases, and 8 bases had no gene match. The V gene's germline CDR1 is MNHEY and CDR2 SVGEGT.

A few counts support this clone. This sequence joins TRBV5-1 and TRBJ1-1, with 9 bases that match TRBD1. The CDR3 sequence is 14 residues long. CDR1 is SGHRS, CDR2 YFSETQ, per germline. The trim removed 2 bases at V and 3 bases at J, leaving 2 bases unmatched. The CDR3 here is CASSLQGAYTEAFF. The CDR3 nucleotides are TGCGCCAGCAGCTTACAGGGGGCATACACTGAAGCTTTCTTT.

Written as DNA, the CDR3 is TGTGCCAGCAGCTTATCCAGGATTAATGAGCAGTTCTTC. Its protein is CASSLSRINEQFF. The chain links TRBV11-2 to TRBJ2-1; the D is unclear. The V end lost 2 bases, the J end lost 7 bases, and 9 bases lay between the germline ends. Germline loops: CDR1 SGHAT, CDR2 FQNNGV. CDR3 length: 13 residues.

The chain has TRBV13 and TRBJ2-7, with 11 bases matching TRBD1. The CDR3 runs 14 residues. The junction had 5 bases not matched to a gene; V was cut back by 5 bases and J by 5 bases. Germline V gives CDR1 PRHDT, CDR2 FYEKMQ (reference sequence). In DNA form, the CDR3 reads TGTGCCAGCAGCGGCAGGACAGGGGGCGACGAGCAGTACTTC. This gives the protein CASSGRTGGDEQYF.

V is TRBV21-1 and J is TRBJ1-2; TRBD1 is the table's D call, not checked against the DNA. TRBV21-1 is an annotated pseudogene. The CDR3 consists of 14 residues. CDR3 in amino acids: CASSSWTGNYGYTF. In DNA form, the CDR3 reads TGTGCCAGCAGCAGTTGGACAGGTAACTATGGCTACACCTTC.

The rearrangement uses TRBV3-1 (or the pseudogene TRBV3-2) and TRBJ2-7; TRBD1 matches 8 bases. Trimming removed 1 base from V and 4 bases from J; junction bases left unmatched: 12. Per the germline V gene, CDR1 is LGHDT and CDR2 is YNNKEL (reference sequence). The CDR3 covers 17 residues. CDR3 residues: CASSQVIGQGVVYEQYF. In nucleotides, the CDR3 is TGTGCCAGCAGCCAAGTAATCGGACAGGGCGTTGTGTACGAGCAGTACTTC.

The chain has TRBV10-2 and TRBJ2-3; D remains ambiguous. The V gene lost 4 bases and the J gene lost 6 bases, with 11 bases spanning the gap. Germline CDR1 WSHSY, CDR2 SAAADI. This CDR3 region has 13 residues. The CDR3 DNA reads as TGCGCCAGCAGTGGTGGTTATGCGGATACGCAGTATTTT. The encoded protein is CASSGGYADTQYF.

The chain joins TRBV11-2 to TRBJ2-3; 15 bases are a match to TRBD2. Trimming cost V 6 bases and J 6 bases; bases outside gene matches: 7. Germline lookup yields CDR1 SGHAT and CDR2 FQNNGV. This CDR3 has 16 amino acids. The CDR3, as DNA: TGTGCCAGCAGTCAGGGACTAGCGGGGGGTGTGGATACGCAGTATTTT. Amino acid sequence: CASSQGLAGGVDTQYF.

This chain connects TRBV6-5 to TRBJ1-4; D not resolved. Germline-derived CDR1 and CDR2 are MNHEY and SVGAGI. The CDR3 spans 13 residues. V was clipped by 5 bases and J by 8 bases, with 12 bases between them. The CDR3 loop reads CASSRGGREKLFF. CDR3 sequence (DNA): TGTGCCAGCAGTCGAGGAGGGAGGGAAAAACTGTTTTTT.

The rearrangement joins TRBV20-1 to TRBJ1-4; D perhaps matches TRBD1 (6 bases). Trimming left V 3 bases short and J 7 bases short, with 12 bases between. The CDR3 contains 13 residues. CDR1 is DFQATT and CDR2 is SNEGSKA in the germline V gene (reference sequence). As DNA, the CDR3 is TGCAGTGCTAGTGGGGGGCTGGGTGAAAAACTGTTTTTT. Encoded protein: CSASGGLGEKLFF.

In DNA form, the CDR3 reads TGTGCCACCAGTGGGTTAAAGGGGGTCAATGAGCAGTTCTTC. Its translation is CATSGLKGVNEQFF. The chain couples TRBV24-1 to TRBJ2-1, with D maybe TRBD1 (6 bases). Trimming removed 5 bases at V and 6 bases at J, with 13 bases between. Germline loops: CDR1 KGHDR, CDR2 SFDVKD. The CDR3 totals 14 residues.

This rearrangement joins TRBV19 to TRBJ2-3, with D maybe TRBD2 (5 bases). Germline lookup yields CDR1 LNHDA and CDR2 SQIVND (reference sequence). The V gene lost 8 bases and the J gene lost 2 bases, with 14 bases spanning the gap. The CDR3 is made up of 14 amino acids. This CDR3 reads CASGNLAITDTQYF. In DNA, the CDR3 is TGTGCCAGTGGGAACTTAGCGATCACAGATACGCAGTATTTT.

The chain recombines TRBV19 with TRBJ2-7; 7 nucleotides align to TRBD1. CDR1 is LNHDA and CDR2 is SQIVND in the germline V gene (reference sequence). The CDR3 runs to 14 residues. V lost 5 bases to trimming and J lost 3 bases; unmatched junction nucleotides: 7. CDR3 residues: CASSSRDSNYEQYF. CDR3 nucleotides: TGTGCCAGTAGTTCACGGGACAGCAACTACGAGCAGTACTTC.

The chain couples TRBV9 to TRBJ2-5, with 10 bases aligning to TRBD2. The CDR3 loop spans 17 amino acids. The V gene end was trimmed by 4 bases and the J gene end by 4 bases; junction bases not matched to a gene: 13. Germline assignment: CDR1 SGDLS and CDR2 YYNGEE. CDR3 DNA: TGTGCCAGCAGCTTAAAAGGCAGCGGGGGGGATTTAGAGACCCAGTACTTC. Protein product: CASSLKGSGGDLETQYF.

The J gene is TRBJ2-5, the V gene TRBV7-9; tentative D call: TRBD2 (5 bases). Per germline, CDR1 SEHNR and CDR2 FQNEAQ (reference sequence). The CDR3 has 13 amino acids. V was clipped by 3 bases and J by 9 bases, with 14 bases between them. CDR3 loop: CASSFFAEAAQYF. The CDR3, as DNA: TGTGCCAGCAGCTTTTTTGCGGAGGCGGCCCAGTACTTC. The variable domain in full, with the rest retrieved from reference TRBV7-9 and TRBJ2-5, is DTGVSQNPRHKITKRGQNVTFRCDPISEHNRLYWYRQTLGQGPEFLTYFQNEAQLEKSRLLSDRFSAERPKGSFSTLEIQRTEQGDSAMYLCASSFFAEAAQYFGPGTRLLVL.

The chain employs TRBV5-1 and TRBJ1-5; TRBD1 matches 8 bases. This CDR3 comprises 14 residues. CDR1 and CDR2 from the germline V gene are SGHRS and YFSETQ. J gave up 4 bases and V 2 bases, and 2 bases lay outside the gene matches. The CDR3 DNA sequence: TGCGCCAGCAGCTTAACAGGGGGGAATCAGCCCCAGCATTTT. Its translation: CASSLTGGNQPQHF.

The chain employs TRBV28 and TRBJ2-3; TRBD1 agrees at 8 bases. Germline-derived CDR1 and CDR2 are MDHEN and SYDVKM. This CDR3 comprises 18 residues. The V gene end was trimmed by 2 bases and the J gene end by 8 bases; junction bases not matched to a gene: 18. CDR3 sequence reads: CASSLPLGGRGRSVTQYF. CDR3 sequence (DNA): TGTGCCAGCAGTTTACCCCTGGGGGGCAGGGGGCGCTCGGTTACGCAGTATTTT.

This chain's CDR3 is CASSEQGAKPSGNTIYF. The CDR3 DNA reads TGTGCCAGCAGTGAACAGGGGGCCAAACCTTCTGGAAACACCATATATTTT. This rearrangement joins TRBV6-1 to TRBJ1-3; 8 bases match TRBD1. This CDR3 has 17 amino acids. After removal of 2 bases from V and 1 base from J, the junction contained 7 bases not matched to a gene. The germline gives CDR1 MNHNS, CDR2 SASEGT.

This chain uses TRBV11-2 with TRBJ1-2; D remains unclear. The CDR3 spans 12 residues. The V end was cut by 3 bases, the J end by 3 bases, with 5 bases between. Germline V gene data show CDR1 as SGHAT and CDR2 as FQNNGV. CDR3 nucleotide sequence: TGTGCCAGCAGCTTGGGCTACTATGGCTACACCTTC. It specifies CASSLGYYGYTF.

The J gene is TRBJ1-3, the V gene TRBV5-1, with TRBD1 as a possible D gene (5 bases). The V and J ends lost 4 bases and 1 base respectively, with 12 bases between them. There are 15 residues in the CDR3. Germline CDR1 reads SGHRS; CDR2 reads YFSETQ. The CDR3 DNA reads as TGCGCCAGCAGCCCGACGACAGTTTCTGGAAACACCATATATTTT. Its protein product is CASSPTTVSGNTIYF. The full variable domain, its missing parts supplied by reference TRBV5-1 and TRBJ1-3, is KAGVTQTPRYLIKTRGQQVTLSCSPISGHRSVSWYQQTPGQGLQFLFEYFSETQRNKGNFPGRFSGRQFSNSRSEMNVSTLELGDSALYLCASSPTTVSGNTIYFGEGSWLTVV.